This T cell receptor beta chain comes out of a study of blood T cell repertoires in COVID-19. In the study overall: Researchers got acute and convalescent COVID-19 samples from the United States, Italy and Spain. The analysed material was cDNA or gDNA that came from T cells, B-cell-depleted T cells, or PBMCs.

In the authors' workflow: It was from reference gene primer amplification that nucleated cell counts were estimated. TCRdb's table, derived via immunoSEQ multiplex PCR, lists solely in-frame clones and lacks some. V and J calls and clone size follow that table, whereas D and trimming were derived from the DNA. The table shows about 59,000 clones, with around 70% occurring only once. The sample was peripheral blood. This TCR was sampled from a woman in her sixties or seventies with acute or convalescent COVID-19.

The CDR3 region has the DNA TGTGCCAGCAGCGTAGGTGGCGGTGAACTAACCGGGGAGCTGTTTTTT. The encoded protein is CASSVGGGELTGELFF. The chain links TRBV9 to TRBJ2-2; D not certain. The CDR3 has 16 residues. Deletions cut 0 bases from V and 5 bases from J, with 14 bases between. The germline V gene encodes CDR1 SGDLS and CDR2 YYNGEE.